The 29 T cell receptor beta chains below come from one sample, sequenced in a study of CD8 T cells in Susac syndrome. The RNA input was about 0.45 to 1 ug, and it was reverse transcribed with random hexamers. TCRdb recomputed calls from the immunoSEQ multiplex PCR reads with MiXCR, one row per CDR3 protein. The table has 200,000 to 250,000 distinct CDR3 sequences, about 94% seen once. Source material: CD4+ T cells from PBMCs. The receptors here all came from a human donor with Susac syndrome.

The chain combines TRBV20-1 with TRBJ2-3, with 9 bases fitting TRBD2. Germline trimming cut 6 bases from V and 1 base from J; bases unmatched to any gene: 8. Per the germline V gene, CDR1 is DFQATT and CDR2 is SNEGSKA (reference sequence). CDR3 length: 15 residues. The CDR3 is CSASESSGGTDTQYF. The CDR3 region has the DNA TGCAGTGCCTCCGAATCTAGCGGGGGCACAGATACGCAGTATTTT.

This chain joins TRBV20-1 and TRBJ2-5; 9 bases line up with TRBD2. The CDR3 spans 17 residues. CDR1 is DFQATT, CDR2 SNEGSKA, per germline (reference sequence). The J segment lost 5 bases and the V segment lost 0 bases, leaving 13 bases of the junction unmatched. The CDR3 loop is CSARDSASGVLGETQYF. CDR3 coding DNA: TGCAGTGCTAGAGATAGCGCTAGCGGGGTCCTCGGGGAGACCCAGTACTTC.

The gene calls are TRBV18 and TRBJ2-3; D is ambiguous. From germline, CDR1 is KGHSH and CDR2 LQKENI. CDR3 length: 14 residues. The germline V and J ends were trimmed by 0 bases and 4 bases, with 8 bases remaining between them. This CDR3 is CASSPPIVSDTQYF. CDR3 DNA sequence: TGTGCCAGCTCACCACCAATTGTCTCAGATACGCAGTATTTT.

The J gene is TRBJ2-5, the V gene TRBV7-3, with TRBD2 as a possible D gene (5 bases). Germline CDR1 and CDR2: SGHTA and FQGTGA. This CDR3 has 12 amino acids. The V gene lost 6 bases and the J gene lost 9 bases, with 14 bases spanning the gap. CDR3 residues: CASSPDRRAQYF. The CDR3 coding sequence is TGTGCCAGCAGTCCCGACCGGCGGGCCCAGTACTTC. Full variable domain (outside the CDR3, taken from reference TRBV7-3 and TRBJ2-5): GAGVSQTPSNKVTEKGKYVELRCDPISGHTALYWYRQSLGQGPEFLIYFQGTGAADDSGLPNDRFFAVRPEGSVSTLKIQRTERGDSAVYLCASSPDRRAQYFGPGTRLLVL.

The V gene is TRBV7-2, the J gene TRBJ2-3, with 7 bases that match TRBD1. V gave up 2 bases and J gave up 5 bases; unmatched junction bases: 4. Germline CDR1 and CDR2: SGHTA and FQGNSA. This CDR3 contains 14 residues. Written as DNA, the CDR3 is TGTGCCAGCAGCTTAATAGGGGGCTTAGATACGCAGTATTTT. As protein: CASSLIGGLDTQYF.

This rearrangement joins TRBV6-5 to TRBJ1-6; D is unclear. The CDR3 length is 14 residues. Germline loops: CDR1 MNHEY, CDR2 SVGAGI. Trimming took off 0 bases at V and 8 bases at J, with 8 bases between the two ends. The CDR3, as DNA: TGTGCCAGCAGTTACTCGATTGCGGATTCACCCCTCCACTTT. It encodes CASSYSIADSPLHF.

The chain uses TRBV6-5 and TRBJ2-7, with D maybe TRBD2 (6 bases). The length of the CDR3 is 15 residues. V shed 4 bases and J shed 0 bases, with 13 bases lying between them. Germline V gene data show CDR1 as MNHEY and CDR2 as SVGAGI. CDR3 amino acids: CASSSPRGGSYEQYF. CDR3 DNA sequence: TGTGCCAGCAGTTCCCCGCGGGGCGGCTCCTACGAGCAGTACTTC.

The chain employs TRBV6-2 or TRBV6-3 and TRBJ1-5; D not certain. With 0 bases removed from V and 4 bases from J, the gap between germline ends came to 13 bases. Germline-derived CDR1 and CDR2 are MNHEY and SVGEGT. This CDR3 is built from 16 residues. The CDR3, as DNA: TGTGCCAGCAGTTACTCAAGACCAACAGTAAATCAGCCCCAGCATTTT. Translating it yields CASSYSRPTVNQPQHF.

CDR3 in amino acids: CASSQGGRGQQGGYTF. The CDR3 DNA sequence: TGCGCCAGCAGCCAAGGGGGCAGGGGGCAGCAGGGTGGCTACACCTTC. The chain links TRBV4-3 to TRBJ1-2; TRBD1 matches 8 bases. The germline V gene has CDR1 LGHNA and CDR2 YSLEER. This CDR3 is built from 16 residues. V trimming: 1 base; J trimming: 7 bases; junction bases outside the gene matches: 11.

The V and J genes are TRBV7-9 and TRBJ1-6; weak D call: TRBD1 (5 bases). The V and J ends lost 4 bases and 6 bases respectively, with 7 bases between them. Per the germline V gene, CDR1 is SEHNR and CDR2 is FQNEAQ (reference sequence). CDR3 size: 13 residues. The CDR3 loop reads CASSWQGNSPLHF. The DNA of the CDR3 is TGTGCCAGCAGCTGGCAGGGTAATTCACCCCTCCACTTT. Filled out from reference TRBV7-9 and TRBJ1-6, the complete variable domain reads DTGVSQNPRHKITKRGQNVTFRCDPISEHNRLYWYRQTLGQGPEFLTYFQNEAQLEKSRLLSDRFSAERPKGSFSTLEIQRTEQGDSAMYLCASSWQGNSPLHFGNGTRLTVT.

This chain joins TRBV29-1 and TRBJ2-3; D could derive from TRBD1 or TRBD2 (6 bases each). CDR1 is SQVTM, CDR2 ANQGSEA, per germline. Trimming took off 8 bases at V and 0 bases at J, with 15 bases between the two ends. This CDR3 comprises 14 residues. The DNA of the CDR3 is TGCAGCACCCGGACGGGGGCTAGCACAGATACGCAGTATTTT. It encodes CSTRTGASTDTQYF.

This chain links TRBV20-1 with TRBJ2-5; the D gene is possibly TRBD1 (6 bases). Germline assignment: CDR1 DFQATT and CDR2 SNEGSKA (reference sequence). This CDR3 has 16 amino acids. With 0 bases removed from V and 2 bases from J, the gap between germline ends came to 16 bases. In DNA form, the CDR3 reads TGCAGTGCTAGAGAGGGATGGGGGCCACAACAAGAGACCCAGTACTTC. Its translation: CSAREGWGPQQETQYF.

J is TRBJ2-6 and V is TRBV5-1; a weak D match, TRBD2 (6 bases). CDR1 and CDR2 (germline): SGHRS, YFSETQ. This CDR3 has 15 residues. Trimming cost V 0 bases and J 5 bases, with 9 bases left between them. The CDR3 DNA sequence: TGCGCCAGCAGCTTGGGGGAGGACCGGGCCAACGTCCTGACTTTC. Encoded protein: CASSLGEDRANVLTF. The full variable domain, with the rest looked up from reference TRBV5-1 and TRBJ2-6, is KAGVTQTPRYLIKTRGQQVTLSCSPISGHRSVSWYQQTPGQGLQFLFEYFSETQRNKGNFPGRFSGRQFSNSRSEMNVSTLELGDSALYLCASSLGEDRANVLTFGAGSRLTVL.

The genes are TRBV12-3 or TRBV12-4 and TRBJ1-2; perhaps TRBD1 as D (6 bases). V dropped 1 base and J dropped 5 bases, with 11 bases sitting between them. CDR3 length equals 14 residues. The CDR3 sequence is CASSLDRALYGYTF. For the CDR3, the DNA is TGTGCCAGCAGTTTAGACAGGGCGCTGTATGGCTACACCTTC.

Here the CDR3 DNA reads TGTGCCAGCACCCCGAGGGCGCCTGAAGCTTTCTTT. It specifies CASTPRAPEAFF. The chain combines TRBV11-2 with TRBJ1-1, with D unresolved. Germline CDR1 SGHAT, CDR2 FQNNGV. The CDR3 contains 12 residues. V was clipped by 7 bases and J by 6 bases, with 12 bases between them.

CDR3 sequence: CASSQKRTGELFF. The CDR3 DNA sequence: TGTGCCAGCAGCCAAAAAAGGACCGGGGAGCTGTTTTTT. The chain links TRBV14 to TRBJ2-2; D uncertain. V gave up 2 bases and J gave up 5 bases, with 6 bases separating them. Germline CDR1 reads SGHDN; CDR2 reads FVKESK. The CDR3 contains 13 residues.

The chain carries TRBV4-2 and TRBJ2-1, with D possibly called TRBD1 or TRBD2 (5 bases each). This CDR3 is 13 amino acids long. Trimming removed 0 bases at V and 9 bases at J, with 9 bases between. Germline CDR1 LGHNA, CDR2 YNFKEQ. The CDR3, as DNA: TGTGCCAGCAGCCAAGAGAGGGGAACTGAGCAGTTCTTC. Its translation: CASSQERGTEQFF.

The CDR3 spells CASSPQQGAGEKLFF. CDR3 nucleotide sequence: TGTGCCAGCAGTCCCCAACAGGGGGCTGGTGAAAAACTGTTTTTT. The chain links TRBV12-3 or TRBV12-4 to TRBJ1-4; TRBD1 matches at 9 bases. V gave up 5 bases and J gave up 7 bases; unmatched junction bases: 8. The CDR3 spans 15 residues.

This clonotype was seen a single time. V usage is TRBV3-1 and J usage is TRBJ2-7, with D unclear. The CDR3 is made up of 12 amino acids. Germline V gene data show CDR1 as LGHDT and CDR2 as YNNKEL (reference sequence). The V and J ends lost 1 base and 10 bases respectively, with 11 bases between them. CDR3 nucleotides: TGTGCCAGCAGCCAAGGAGCAGGCACCCAGTACTTC. Protein product: CASSQGAGTQYF.

CDR3 residues: CAIRRQQSPGKTQYF. The DNA of the CDR3 is TGCGCCATCCGCCGACAACAATCCCCCGGAAAGACCCAGTACTTC. J is TRBJ2-5 and V is TRBV10-1; D not resolved. Per germline, CDR1 WNHNN and CDR2 SYGVQD (reference sequence). The CDR3 consists of 15 residues. V lost 10 bases, J lost 6 bases, and 24 bases lay in between.

This chain joins TRBV5-6 and TRBJ1-5, with 12 bases that match TRBD1. The ends lost 3 bases at V and 5 bases at J; junction bases unmatched: 9. Per the germline V gene, CDR1 is SGHDT and CDR2 is YYEEEE. The CDR3 is 17 amino acids. This CDR3 reads CASSSGPGQGAHQPQHF. The DNA of the CDR3 is TGTGCCAGCAGCTCCGGCCCGGGACAGGGGGCGCATCAGCCCCAGCATTTT.

In its sample, this clonotype was seen once. The chain employs TRBV15 and TRBJ1-5, with a weak D call TRBD1 (5 bases). V lost 1 base and J lost 7, with 11 bases in between. Germline V gene sequence: CDR1 LNHNV, CDR2 YYDKDF (reference sequence). The CDR3 loop spans 14 amino acids. CDR3 loop: CATSRVGGGQPQHF. CDR3 nucleotides: TGTGCCACCAGCAGAGTTGGGGGAGGGCAGCCCCAGCATTTT.

The J gene is TRBJ2-5, the V gene TRBV7-2, with 7 positions matching TRBD1. This CDR3 region has 14 residues. V lost 2 bases, J lost 5 bases, and 5 bases stayed unmatched. Germline CDR1 reads SGHTA; CDR2 reads FQGNSA. The CDR3 region is CASSLNRGSETQYF. DNA of the CDR3: TGTGCCAGCAGCTTAAACAGGGGATCCGAGACCCAGTACTTC. Full variable domain (missing parts from reference TRBV7-2 and TRBJ2-5): GAGVSQSPSNKVTEKGKDVELRCDPISGHTALYWYRQSLGQGLEFLIYFQGNSAPDKSGLPSDRFSAERTGGSVSTLTIQRTQQEDSAVYLCASSLNRGSETQYFGPGTRLLVL.

The CDR3 DNA sequence: TGTGCCAGCAGTCTTATCTACAGGTACGAGCAGTACTTC. Its protein product is CASSLIYRYEQYF. The chain has TRBV12-3 or TRBV12-4 and TRBJ2-7; D is perhaps TRBD1 (5 bases). Between the trimmed V and J ends, which lost 5 bases and 4 bases, there was a span of 12 bases. This CDR3 has 13 amino acids.

V and J are TRBV6-2 or TRBV6-3 and TRBJ2-7; no firm D call. V was cut by 2 bases and J by 0 bases, with 11 bases left in between. The germline V gene encodes CDR1 MNHEY and CDR2 SVGEGT. The CDR3 extends over 15 amino acids. This chain's CDR3 is CASSYEWVSSYEQYF. For the CDR3, the DNA is TGTGCCAGCAGTTACGAGTGGGTAAGCTCCTACGAGCAGTACTTC.

The chain couples TRBV9 to TRBJ2-2; D perhaps matches TRBD2 (6 bases). This CDR3 is built from 16 residues. Germline CDR1 and CDR2: SGDLS and YYNGEE. The V and J ends lost 0 bases and 6 bases respectively, with 15 bases between them. The CDR3 here is CASSVAWAGSPGELFF. The DNA for the CDR3 is TGTGCCAGCAGCGTAGCTTGGGCGGGATCACCCGGGGAGCTGTTTTTT.

This chain uses TRBV28 with TRBJ1-1; the D is unclear. Looked up from germline, CDR1 is MDHEN and CDR2 is SYDVKM. Trimming took 7 bases from V and 0 from J, leaving 15 bases between them. This CDR3 is 15 amino acids long. For the CDR3, the DNA is TGTGCCAGCACCACCCCACGGGCTCTGAACACTGAAGCTTTCTTT. This codes for CASTTPRALNTEAFF.

The chain joins TRBV20-1 to TRBJ2-5; tentative D call: TRBD1 (7 bases). Per germline, CDR1 DFQATT and CDR2 SNEGSKA (reference sequence). CDR3 length: 14 residues. Trimming pared 6 bases from V and 1 base from J, leaving 15 bases between. The CDR3: CSALDREAQETQYF. The CDR3 region has the DNA TGCAGTGCCCTTGACAGGGAGGCCCAAGAGACCCAGTACTTC.

The chain couples TRBV6-2 or TRBV6-3 to TRBJ1-2; the match to TRBD1 covers 8 bases. Trimming at V came to 0 bases and at J to 3 bases, leaving 6 bases not matched to a gene. This CDR3 is 16 amino acids long. Germline values: CDR1 MNHEY, CDR2 SVGEGT. The CDR3 here is CASSYSSGTGDYGYTF. The CDR3, as DNA: TGTGCCAGCAGTTACTCGTCCGGGACAGGAGACTATGGCTACACCTTC.